These T cell receptor beta chains were read from a single sample in a study of blood T cell repertoires in COVID-19. Profiled with immunoSEQ multiplex PCR; TCRdb holds only in-frame clones, not every one. The data show approximately 270,000 clones, around 85% seen once. The sequencing sample was made of peripheral blood. Source of these receptors: a man at least 80 years old with acute or convalescent COVID-19. Both conserved end residues are part of each CDR3. The order of the fields is D gene, V gene, J gene, clone size, CDR3 DNA, CDR3 protein. The D gene is left open where the match is weak. Part of the rows lack a size; the others show once, few, many or a class for expanded clones.

-	TRBV5-8	TRBJ1-5	-	TGTGCCAGCAGCTTGGGGGCCCCCTCGACGGTCCAACGGCCCCAGCATTTT	CASSLGAPSTVQRPQHF
-	TRBV2	TRBJ1-6	-	TGTGCCAGCAGGCCCGGTGGGGGGGTCAGTTCACCCCTCCACTTT	CASRPGGGVSSPLHF
-	TRBV5-1	TRBJ2-7	-	TGCGCCAGCAGCCCGAGAAATTTCTACGAGCAGTACTTC	CASSPRNFYEQYF
TRBD2	TRBV7-7	TRBJ2-2	-	TGTGCCAGCAGCCCAAGCGGGAGCGGCGCCGGGGAGCTGTTTTTT	CASSPSGSGAGELFF
TRBD1	TRBV7-6	TRBJ2-3	-	TGTGCCAGCAGCTTACCGGGACAGGCACATACGCAGTATTTT	CASSLPGQAHTQYF
-	TRBV7-3	TRBJ1-1	once	TGTGCCAGCAGCTTAACCGACAGGAACACTGAAGCTTTCTTT	CASSLTDRNTEAFF
TRBD1	TRBV7-2	TRBJ2-7	few	TGTGCCAGCGGCAGACAGGGGAACTACGAGCAGTACTTC	CASGRQGNYEQYF
TRBD1	TRBV5-4	TRBJ2-1	-	TGTGCCAGCAGCTACCGGGACAGGGGGCGAAATGAGCAGTTCTTC	CASSYRDRGRNEQFF
-	TRBV3-1/TRBV3-2	TRBJ1-4	-	TGTGCCAGCAGCCTCCGGGGAAACGAAAAACTGTTTTTT	CASSLRGNEKLFF
-	TRBV28	TRBJ1-2	-	TGTGCCAGCAGTTTATCTAGGACCCGACAGGTCTTCTATGGCTACACCTTC	CASSLSRTRQVFYGYTF
-	TRBV21-1	TRBJ2-6	-	TGTGCCAGCAGCCGGACAGGGAGCTCTGGGGCCAACGTCCTGACTTTC	CASSRTGSSGANVLTF
-	TRBV9	TRBJ1-6	-	TGTGCCAGCAGCGGTCTCCAGGGCCCTGGTTCACCCCTCCACTTT	CASSGLQGPGSPLHF
-	TRBV7-3	TRBJ1-1	-	TGTGCCAGCAGCCCTGGCCGGGGGATGAACACTGAAGCTTTCTTT	CASSPGRGMNTEAFF
TRBD1	TRBV6-1	TRBJ1-6	-	TGTGCCAGCAGTGAAGTAGGGACAGGGAGTTCACCCCTCCACTTT	CASSEVGTGSSPLHF
-	TRBV27	TRBJ1-6	-	TGTGCCAGCAGTTTAAACAGGGCGCAAGGGGCCCTCCACTTT	CASSLNRAQGALHF
-	TRBV3-1/TRBV3-2	TRBJ2-3	once	TGTGCCAGCAGCCAAGGCCCTATGCAGACTTCTCTTCAGTATACGCAGTATTTT	CASSQGPMQTSLQYTQYF
TRBD2	TRBV7-2	TRBJ2-2	-	TGTGCCAGCAGCTTACTAGCGGGGGGCTTCGGGGAGCTGTTTTTT	CASSLLAGGFGELFF
TRBD2	TRBV11-3	TRBJ2-3	-	TGTGCCAGCAGCTTAGTGACTAGCGGTGGAATGGATACGCAGTATTTT	CASSLVTSGGMDTQYF
-	TRBV2	TRBJ1-3	-	TGTGCCAGCAGTGATAGCGGACGGAGGGGAAACACCATATATTTT	CASSDSGRRGNTIYF
-	TRBV5-1	TRBJ1-3	-	TGCGCCAGCAGCTTTGACAGATCTGCTGGAAACACCATATATTTT	CASSFDRSAGNTIYF
TRBD1	TRBV28	TRBJ2-7	once	TGTGCCAGCAGTCGGGACAGCTCCTACGAGCAGTACTTC	CASSRDSSYEQYF
-	TRBV4-2	TRBJ1-5	-	TGTGCCAGCAGCCAAGACAGGGCCGGGAATCAGCCCCAGCATTTT	CASSQDRAGNQPQHF
TRBD1	TRBV11-2	TRBJ2-7	once	TGTGCCAGCAGCTTATGGGGACAGCTCGGGGAGCAGTACTTC	CASSLWGQLGEQYF
-	TRBV2	TRBJ1-6	-	TGTGCCAGCAGTGAACCAGGGTCTTATAATTCACCCCTCCACTTT	CASSEPGSYNSPLHF
-	TRBV18	TRBJ2-2	-	TGTGCCAGCTCACTGTACTCGGGGTCCGGGGAGCTGTTTTTT	CASSLYSGSGELFF
TRBD1	TRBV6-6	TRBJ2-7	once	TGTGCCAGCAGTTACTCGGCAGGGGGCTCCTACGAGCAGTACTTC	CASSYSAGGSYEQYF
-	TRBV7-9	TRBJ2-3	-	TGTGCCACCCGAGGAACAGATACGCAGTATTTT	CATRGTDTQYF
-	TRBV29-1	TRBJ1-2	-	TGCAGCGTCGGAGGGGGGGCCGGTGAAGGCTACACCTTC	CSVGGGAGEGYTF
TRBD1	TRBV5-1	TRBJ2-1	-	TGCGCCAGCAGCTGGACAGGGTTCCCCCTACAGGGAAATGAGCAGTTCTTC	CASSWTGFPLQGNEQFF
TRBD1	TRBV19	TRBJ2-7	-	TGTGCCAGTAGTATAGGTTACAGGGGGAGCGAGCAGTACTTC	CASSIGYRGSEQYF
-	TRBV5-1	TRBJ1-2	-	TGCGCCAGCAGCTTTGGGAGGATTGGCTACACCTTC	CASSFGRIGYTF
TRBD2	TRBV28	TRBJ2-4	-	TGTGCCAGCAGTTTGTCCAGCGGGGGGCTAGCCAAAAACATTCAGTACTTC	CASSLSSGGLAKNIQYF
TRBD1	TRBV2	TRBJ1-5	-	TGTGCCAGCAGAAAGACAGGGAGCGATCAGCCCCAGCATTTT	CASRKTGSDQPQHF
TRBD2	TRBV7-6	TRBJ2-2	once	TGTGCCAGCAGCTTCGGCTCAGGGACTAGCTGGTACACCGGGGAGCTGTTTTTT	CASSFGSGTSWYTGELFF
TRBD1	TRBV7-9	TRBJ2-1	-	TGTGCCAGCAGCTTAGCGGGGACAGGCCTTAAGAATGAGCAGTTCTTC	CASSLAGTGLKNEQFF
TRBD2	TRBV6-5	TRBJ2-5	once	TGTGCCAGCAGGAGGACTAGCGGGAAACAAGAGACCCAGTACTTC	CASRRTSGKQETQYF
TRBD2	TRBV6-5	TRBJ2-3	-	TGTGCCAGCATCCTGACTAGCGGGAGTACACATTTT	CASILTSGSTHF
-	TRBV2	TRBJ2-2	-	TGTGCCAGCAGTGAGAGACAGCGGAACACCGGGGAGCTGTTTTTT	CASSERQRNTGELFF
TRBD1	TRBV7-2	TRBJ1-5	-	TGTGCCAGCAGCTTCCCCAGTGGTGGGGGACAGGGCAATCAGCCCCAGCATTTT	CASSFPSGGGQGNQPQHF
-	TRBV7-8	TRBJ1-1	-	TGTGCCAGCAGCTTATTGGTCCGGGGGACTGAAGCTTTCTTT	CASSLLVRGTEAFF
-	TRBV5-1	TRBJ2-3	-	TGCGCCAGCAGCATCGTTAGCACAGATACGCAGTATTTT	CASSIVSTDTQYF
-	TRBV18	TRBJ1-6	-	TGTGCCAGCTCTCCGACAAGTAATTCACCCCTCCACTTT	CASSPTSNSPLHF
TRBD1	TRBV18	TRBJ1-1	-	TGTGCCAGCTCACCACCGACAGGGGTTAACACTGAAGCTTTCTTT	CASSPPTGVNTEAFF
TRBD1	TRBV5-6	TRBJ1-1	-	TGTGCCAGCAGCTCACAGGGGAGGAACACTGAAGCTTTCTTT	CASSSQGRNTEAFF
-	TRBV18	TRBJ1-1	-	TGTGCCAGCTCACCAAACTCAGGCATTTTGACTGAAGCTTTCTTT	CASSPNSGILTEAFF
-	TRBV18	TRBJ2-2	once	TGTGCCAGCTCACCAGCTCAAGGACAGATTACCGGGGAGCTGTTTTTT	CASSPAQGQITGELFF
TRBD1	TRBV5-1	TRBJ2-1	-	TGCGCCAGCAGCTGGGGGACAGGCCAATATGAGCAGTTCTTC	CASSWGTGQYEQFF
-	TRBV5-1	TRBJ2-7	-	TGCGCCAGCAGCTTGAGGACGGGAGCCTTTGGCGAGCAGTACTTC	CASSLRTGAFGEQYF
TRBD1	TRBV2	TRBJ1-2	-	TGTGCCAGCAGTGAAAGACAGGGGAATGGCTACACCTTC	CASSERQGNGYTF
-	TRBV6-5	TRBJ1-1	-	TGTGCCAGCGGATCCCCGGGGACTGAAGCTTTCTTT	CASGSPGTEAFF
TRBD1	TRBV5-1	TRBJ1-4	-	TGCGCCAGCAGCCCGCCAGGGACAGGGGGAGAAAAACTGTTTTTT	CASSPPGTGGEKLFF
-	TRBV9	TRBJ2-1	-	TGTGCCAGCAGCGTTAGCGGTACATACAATGAGCAGTTCTTC	CASSVSGTYNEQFF